Shown below are 22 T cell receptor beta chains from a single sample sequenced in a study of T cell responses to AZD1222 COVID-19 vaccine. Repertoires were generated with immunoSEQ multiplex PCR, while TCRdb's copy carries only in-frame clones and drops some. The table has tens of thousands of clones, approximately 85% seen once. The sample in question was peripheral blood, obtained on day 0 of AZD1222 vaccination. The source of these receptors is an adult in good health.

This chain uses TRBV18 with TRBJ1-5; D remains ambiguous. Trimming removed 5 bases at V and 3 bases at J, with 5 bases between. The CDR3 spans 12 residues. Germline assignment: CDR1 KGHSH and CDR2 LQKENI. The CDR3 DNA is TGTGCCAGCTCAACGCCCAATCAGCCCCAGCATTTT. Translated: CASSTPNQPQHF.

The rearrangement uses TRBV12-3 or TRBV12-4 and TRBJ1-2; D call uncertain. Deletions cut 7 bases from V and 5 bases from J, with 14 bases between. CDR3 length: 13 amino acids. For the CDR3, the DNA is TGTGCCAGCACGCCCGACCGGAGGTATGGCTACACCTTC. This codes for CASTPDRRYGYTF.

The gene calls are TRBV12-3 or TRBV12-4 and TRBJ2-5; tentative D call: TRBD1 (5 bases). The CDR3 covers 13 residues. V gave up 3 bases and J gave up 5 bases, with 10 bases separating them. The CDR3 loop reads CASSLKGLETQYF. In DNA form, the CDR3 reads TGTGCCAGCAGTTTGAAGGGGTTGGAGACCCAGTACTTC.

This clone has a handful of counts. The gene calls are TRBV19 and TRBJ1-1; D gene ambiguous. The germline V gene has CDR1 LNHDA and CDR2 SQIVND (reference sequence). CDR3 length: 11 residues. Trimming shortened V by 6 bases and J by 0 bases, and 2 bases separated the two germline ends. Here the CDR3 reads CASSVNTEAFF. The DNA of the CDR3 is TGTGCCAGTAGCGTGAACACTGAAGCTTTCTTT.

The chain combines TRBV7-8 with TRBJ1-1; D ambiguous. Trimming stripped 4 bases from V and 4 bases from J, with 16 bases between. The germline gives CDR1 SGHVS, CDR2 FQNEAQ. The CDR3 has 15 amino acids. CDR3 region: CASSSIGLSATEAFF. The CDR3 coding sequence is TGTGCCAGCAGCTCGATCGGCCTCAGCGCCACTGAAGCTTTCTTT.

The chain employs TRBV2 and TRBJ1-4, with unresolved D. The CDR3 is made up of 12 amino acids. Germline V CDR1 and CDR2: SNHLY, FYNNEI. V was shortened by 8 bases and J by 5 bases, with 9 bases between the two germline ends. The CDR3 DNA follows: TGTGCCAGCCGACCGGTGAATGAAAAACTGTTTTTT. Translated, it gives CASRPVNEKLFF.

The V and J genes are TRBV19 and TRBJ2-7, with 7 bases lining up with TRBD1. The germline V gene encodes CDR1 LNHDA and CDR2 SQIVND (reference sequence). The CDR3 is made up of 14 amino acids. V lost 3 bases, J lost 4 bases, and 6 bases stayed unmatched. CDR3 in DNA: TGTGCCAGTAGTATTACGACAGGGCGGTACGAGCAGTACTTC. Its protein product is CASSITTGRYEQYF.

V and J are TRBV13 and TRBJ2-2; TRBD1 matches 7 bases. In germline, CDR1 is PRHDT, CDR2 FYEKMQ (reference sequence). This CDR3 contains 16 residues. The V and J ends lost 4 bases and 0 bases, in that order; junction bases with no gene match: 5. CDR3 amino acids: CASSSGQASNTGELFF. As DNA, the CDR3 is TGTGCCAGCAGCTCCGGACAGGCCTCGAACACCGGGGAGCTGTTTTTT.

This chain uses TRBV5-1 with TRBJ2-1, with 9 nucleotides matching TRBD1. The CDR3 is 16 amino acids. From germline, CDR1 is SGHRS and CDR2 YFSETQ. J lost 6 bases, V lost 2 bases, and 9 bases had no gene match. The CDR3 loop reads CASSLGTGGVGNEQFF. The DNA for the CDR3 is TGCGCCAGCAGCTTAGGCACAGGGGGCGTTGGCAATGAGCAGTTCTTC.

This clone was observed a handful of times. V and J are TRBV6-5 and TRBJ2-7; 9 bases fit TRBD2. The CDR3 is made up of 16 amino acids. The ends lost 0 bases at V and 4 bases at J; junction bases unmatched: 7. Germline V CDR1 and CDR2: MNHEY, SVGAGI. In DNA, the CDR3 is TGTGCCAGCAGTTACTCTGCCGGCGGGGGGGCTTACGAGCAGTACTTC. Its protein is CASSYSAGGGAYEQYF.

DNA for the CDR3: TGCGCCAGCAGCCCCGAGGGACACACTACTACTAACTATGGCTACACCTTC. It is translated as CASSPEGHTTTNYGYTF. The chain has TRBV5-1 and TRBJ1-2; D may be TRBD1 (6 bases). From germline, CDR1 is SGHRS and CDR2 YFSETQ. The CDR3 has 17 residues. V was clipped by 4 bases and J by 0 bases, with 19 bases between them.

The CDR3 reads CASSVLPVEGTDTEAFF. The DNA for the CDR3 is TGTGCCAGCAGCGTACTCCCCGTGGAGGGAACTGACACTGAAGCTTTCTTT. The rearrangement uses TRBV9 and TRBJ1-1; unclear D gene. The germline V and J ends were trimmed by 1 base and 3 bases, with 19 bases remaining between them. This CDR3 is 17 amino acids long. The germline CDR1 and CDR2 sequences are SGDLS and YYNGEE.

V usage is TRBV4-2 and J usage is TRBJ1-4; D uncertain. The germline V gene has CDR1 LGHNA and CDR2 YNFKEQ. This CDR3 has 15 residues. The germline V and J ends were trimmed by 0 bases and 4 bases, with 9 bases remaining between them. CDR3 nucleotide sequence: TGTGCCAGCAGCCAAGACGCTGGAGGTAATGAAAAACTGTTTTTT. This encodes CASSQDAGGNEKLFF.

V and J are TRBV27 and TRBJ2-3, with TRBD2 matching over 7 bases. V shed 5 bases and J 2 bases; nucleotides not matched to a gene: 13. CDR3 size: 17 residues. CDR1 and CDR2 (germline): MNHEY, SMNVEV (reference sequence). CDR3 bases: TGTGCCAGCAGTCCGTCCTTAGCGGGTTTTGTCACAGATACGCAGTATTTT. Protein product: CASSPSLAGFVTDTQYF.

The chain combines TRBV14 with TRBJ1-2; no definite D call. The germline gives CDR1 SGHDN, CDR2 FVKESK. V lost 1 base, J lost 7 bases, and 19 bases lay in between. CDR3 length equals 16 residues. The CDR3 loop reads CASSQGILGVEGGYTF. The CDR3 DNA sequence: TGTGCCAGCAGCCAAGGGATTTTGGGAGTCGAGGGTGGCTACACCTTC.

The V and J genes are TRBV7-8 and TRBJ1-5; D is unresolved. The CDR3 is 17 residues long. The V gene's germline CDR1 is SGHVS and CDR2 FQNEAQ. Trimming shortened V by 4 bases and J by 0 bases, and 16 bases separated the two germline ends. The CDR3 sequence: CASSSRTVNYSNQPQHF. CDR3 coding DNA: TGTGCCAGCAGCTCGCGGACGGTTAACTATAGCAATCAGCCCCAGCATTTT.

The chain links TRBV5-5 to TRBJ1-2; D gene uncertain. Trimming took 0 bases from V and 2 from J, leaving 5 bases between them. This CDR3 spans 13 amino acids. Germline V CDR1 and CDR2: SGHKS, YYEKEE (reference sequence). The CDR3 DNA reads TGTGCCAGCAGCTTGGATTTCAACTATGGCTACACCTTC. Its translation is CASSLDFNYGYTF.

This clone was observed a handful of times. This chain connects TRBV5-5 to TRBJ1-2, with a possible D match to TRBD1 (5 bases). This CDR3 spans 12 amino acids. Trimming stripped 1 base from V and 8 bases from J, with 9 bases between. In germline, CDR1 is SGHKS, CDR2 YYEKEE (reference sequence). DNA of the CDR3: TGTGCCAGCAGCTTGTTTGGGGACGGCTACACCTTC. This gives the protein CASSLFGDGYTF.

The sample holds one count of this clone. The chain combines TRBV10-3 with TRBJ2-1, with D tentatively TRBD1 (5 bases). CDR1 and CDR2 from the germline V gene are ENHRY and SYGVKD. The CDR3 contains 15 residues. Deletions cut 1 base from V and 0 bases from J, with 7 bases between. CDR3 sequence reads: CAISELRGSYNEQFF. DNA for the CDR3: TGTGCCATCAGTGAGTTAAGGGGCTCCTACAATGAGCAGTTCTTC.

Many counts were recorded for this clone. J is TRBJ2-7 and V is TRBV7-2; no definite D call. The CDR3 length is 15 residues. The V gene's germline CDR1 is SGHTA and CDR2 FQGNSA. The ends were cut back, 5 bases at V and 0 bases at J, with 14 bases in the middle. CDR3 in amino acids: CASSQHPQVSYEQYF. As DNA, the CDR3 is TGTGCCAGCAGCCAACACCCTCAAGTCTCCTACGAGCAGTACTTC.

This chain joins TRBV6-5 and TRBJ1-3; D gene uncertain. Germline V CDR1 and CDR2: MNHEY, SVGAGI. The CDR3 runs to 12 residues. The V end was cut by 6 bases, the J end by 2 bases, with 5 bases between. The CDR3 DNA follows: TGTGCCAGCAGGGGCACTGGAAACACCATATATTTT. It encodes CASRGTGNTIYF.

The chain employs TRBV19 and TRBJ1-4, with D uncertain. The CDR3 consists of 14 residues. Trimming cost V 6 bases and J 0 bases, with 8 bases left between them. Germline loops: CDR1 LNHDA, CDR2 SQIVND (reference sequence). In DNA form, the CDR3 reads TGTGCCAGTAGCACAGTCACAACTAATGAAAAACTGTTTTTT. Protein product: CASSTVTTNEKLFF. Variable domain in full (rest from reference TRBV19 and TRBJ1-4): DGGITQSPKYLFRKEGQNVTLSCEQNLNHDAMYWYRQDPGQGLRLIYYSQIVNDFQKGDIAEGYSVSREKKESFPLTVTSAQKNPTAFYLCASSTVTTNEKLFFGSGTQLSVL.